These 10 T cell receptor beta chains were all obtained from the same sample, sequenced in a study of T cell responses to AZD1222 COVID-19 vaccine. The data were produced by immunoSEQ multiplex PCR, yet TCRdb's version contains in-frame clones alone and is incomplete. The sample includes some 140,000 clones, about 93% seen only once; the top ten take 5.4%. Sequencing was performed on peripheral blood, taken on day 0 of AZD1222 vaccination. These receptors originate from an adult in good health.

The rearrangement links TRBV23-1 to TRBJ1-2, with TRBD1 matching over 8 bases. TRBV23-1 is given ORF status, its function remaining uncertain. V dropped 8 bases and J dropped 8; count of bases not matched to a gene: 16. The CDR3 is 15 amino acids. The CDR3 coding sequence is TGCGCCAGCTTCCTACTGTTCGACAGGGGTAGAGGCTACACCTTC. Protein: CASFLLFDRGRGYTF.

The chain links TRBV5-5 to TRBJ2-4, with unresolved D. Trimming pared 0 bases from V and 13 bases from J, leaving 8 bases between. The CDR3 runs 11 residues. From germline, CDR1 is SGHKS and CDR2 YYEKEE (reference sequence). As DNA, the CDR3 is TGTGCCAGCAGCTTGGGGGCGCTCCAGTACTTC. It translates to CASSLGALQYF.

CDR3 amino acids: CASSRISLGDRVLTRSYTF. The CDR3 DNA reads as TGTGCCAGCAGCCGTATTAGCCTTGGGGACAGGGTGCTAACTAGGAGCTACACCTTC. The gene calls are TRBV7-3 and TRBJ1-2, with 9 positions matching TRBD1. From germline, CDR1 is SGHTA and CDR2 FQGTGA. The ends lost 5 bases at V and 9 bases at J; junction bases unmatched: 25. The CDR3 runs 19 residues.

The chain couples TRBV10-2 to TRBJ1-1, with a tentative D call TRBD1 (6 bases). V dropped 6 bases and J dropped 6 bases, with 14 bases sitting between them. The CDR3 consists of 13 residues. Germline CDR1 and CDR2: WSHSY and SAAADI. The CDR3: CASRATGIPEAFF. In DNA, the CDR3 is TGCGCCAGCAGGGCTACAGGGATACCTGAAGCTTTCTTT.

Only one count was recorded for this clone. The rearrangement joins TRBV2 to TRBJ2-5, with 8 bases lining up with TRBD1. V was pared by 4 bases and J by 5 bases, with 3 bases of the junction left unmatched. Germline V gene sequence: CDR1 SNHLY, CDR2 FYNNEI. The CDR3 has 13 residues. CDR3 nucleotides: TGTGCCAGCAGTGTCCGGGACAGGGAGACCCAGTACTTC. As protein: CASSVRDRETQYF.

Here the CDR3 DNA reads TGTGCCAGCGGACAGAACAGGGATTCCTATGGCTACACCTTC. Its protein is CASGQNRDSYGYTF. The chain combines TRBV6-5 with TRBJ1-2; possibly TRBD1 for D (6 bases). Germline V gene sequence: CDR1 MNHEY, CDR2 SVGAGI. This CDR3 has 14 residues. V lost 8 bases to trimming and J lost 4 bases, with 17 bases between them.

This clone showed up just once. In DNA, the CDR3 is TGTGCCAGCAGCCGGACAGGACCTAACTCACCCCTCCACTTT. Protein sequence: CASSRTGPNSPLHF. V usage is TRBV3-1 (or the pseudogene TRBV3-2) and J usage is TRBJ1-6; 7 bases line up with TRBD1. With V trimmed by 4 bases and J by 10 bases, 7 bases remained unmatched. The CDR3 runs to 14 residues. Germline values: CDR1 LGHDT, CDR2 YNNKEL (reference sequence).

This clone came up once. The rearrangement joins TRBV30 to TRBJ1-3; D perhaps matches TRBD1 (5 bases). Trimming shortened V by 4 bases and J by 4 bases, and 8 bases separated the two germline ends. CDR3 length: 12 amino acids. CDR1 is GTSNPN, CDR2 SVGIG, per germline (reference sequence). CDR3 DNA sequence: TGTGCCTGGAATGGGGGGGGAAACACCATATATTTT. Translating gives CAWNGGGNTIYF.

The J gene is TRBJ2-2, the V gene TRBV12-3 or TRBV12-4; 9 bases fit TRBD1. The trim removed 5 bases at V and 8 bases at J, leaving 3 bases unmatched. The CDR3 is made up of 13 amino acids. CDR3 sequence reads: CASSHRGLGELFF. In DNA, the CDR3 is TGTGCCAGCAGTCACAGGGGGCTAGGGGAGCTGTTTTTT.

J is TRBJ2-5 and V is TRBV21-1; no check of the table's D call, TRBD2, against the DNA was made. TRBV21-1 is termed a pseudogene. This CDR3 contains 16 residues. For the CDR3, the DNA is TGTGCCAGCAGACCCGAACCCGGGACTCAGCAAGAGACCCAGTACTTC. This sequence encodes CASRPEPGTQQETQYF.